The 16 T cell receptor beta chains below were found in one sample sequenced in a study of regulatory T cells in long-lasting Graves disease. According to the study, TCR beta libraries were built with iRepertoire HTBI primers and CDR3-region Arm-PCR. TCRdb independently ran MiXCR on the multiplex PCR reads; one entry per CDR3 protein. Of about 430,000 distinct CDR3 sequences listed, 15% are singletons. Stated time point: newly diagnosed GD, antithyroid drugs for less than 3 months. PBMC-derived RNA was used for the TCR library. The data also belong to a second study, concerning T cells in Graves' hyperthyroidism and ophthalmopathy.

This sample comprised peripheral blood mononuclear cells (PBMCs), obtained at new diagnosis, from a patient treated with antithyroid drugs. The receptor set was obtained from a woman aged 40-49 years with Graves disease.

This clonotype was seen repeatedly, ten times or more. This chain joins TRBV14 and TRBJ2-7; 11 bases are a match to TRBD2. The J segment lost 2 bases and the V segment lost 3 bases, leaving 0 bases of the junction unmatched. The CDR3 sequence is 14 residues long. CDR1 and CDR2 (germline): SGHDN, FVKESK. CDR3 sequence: CASSQTSGAYEQYF. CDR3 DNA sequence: TGTGCCAGCAGCCAGACTAGCGGGGCCTACGAGCAGTACTTC.

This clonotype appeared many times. The CDR3 region has the DNA TGTGCCAGCAGTTACAGTGCCACAGGAACCTACAATGAGCAGTTCTTC. Amino acid sequence: CASSYSATGTYNEQFF. V is TRBV6-2 or TRBV6-3 and J is TRBJ2-1, with a tentative D call TRBD1 (5 bases). Germline CDR1 reads MNHEY; CDR2 reads SVGEGT. CDR3 length: 16 amino acids. Trimming left V 2 bases short and J 2 bases short, with 13 bases between.

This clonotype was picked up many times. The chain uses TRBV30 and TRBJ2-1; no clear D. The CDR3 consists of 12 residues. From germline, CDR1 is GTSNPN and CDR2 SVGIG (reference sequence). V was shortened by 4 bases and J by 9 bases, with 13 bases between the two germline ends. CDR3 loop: CAWTSRWGEQFF. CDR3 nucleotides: TGTGCCTGGACCTCCCGGTGGGGTGAGCAGTTCTTC.

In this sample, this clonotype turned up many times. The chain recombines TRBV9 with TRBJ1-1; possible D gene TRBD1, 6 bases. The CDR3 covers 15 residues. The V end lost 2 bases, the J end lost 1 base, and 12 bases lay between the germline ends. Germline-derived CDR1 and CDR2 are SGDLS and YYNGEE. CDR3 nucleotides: TGTGCCAGCAGCGTGACTGGACAGTGGAACACTGAAGCTTTCTTT. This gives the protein CASSVTGQWNTEAFF.

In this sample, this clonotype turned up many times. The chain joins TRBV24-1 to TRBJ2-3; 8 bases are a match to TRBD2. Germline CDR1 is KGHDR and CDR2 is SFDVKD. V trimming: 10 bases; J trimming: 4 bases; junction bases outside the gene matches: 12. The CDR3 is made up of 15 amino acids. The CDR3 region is CATERSGSRADTQYF. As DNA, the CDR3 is TGTGCCACTGAAAGAAGCGGGAGCAGAGCAGATACGCAGTATTTT.

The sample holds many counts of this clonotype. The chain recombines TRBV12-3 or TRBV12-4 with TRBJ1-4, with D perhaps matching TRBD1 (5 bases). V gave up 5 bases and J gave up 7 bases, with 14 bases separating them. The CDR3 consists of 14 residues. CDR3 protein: CASSPTGAGEKLFF. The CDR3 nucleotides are TGTGCCAGCAGTCCCACCGGGGCAGGTGAAAAACTGTTTTTT.

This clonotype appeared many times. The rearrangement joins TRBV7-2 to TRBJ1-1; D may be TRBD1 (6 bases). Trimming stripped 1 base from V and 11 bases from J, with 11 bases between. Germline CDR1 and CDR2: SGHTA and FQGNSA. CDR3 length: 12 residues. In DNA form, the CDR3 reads TGTGCCAGCAGCTTAGGAGTGGGGGCTGCTTTCTTT. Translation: CASSLGVGAAFF.

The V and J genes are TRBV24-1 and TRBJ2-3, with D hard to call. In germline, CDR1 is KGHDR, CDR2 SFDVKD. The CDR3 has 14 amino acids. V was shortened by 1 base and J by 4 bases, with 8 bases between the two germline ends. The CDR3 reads CATSDFYEADTQYF. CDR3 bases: TGTGCCACCAGTGATTTTTACGAGGCAGATACGCAGTATTTT.

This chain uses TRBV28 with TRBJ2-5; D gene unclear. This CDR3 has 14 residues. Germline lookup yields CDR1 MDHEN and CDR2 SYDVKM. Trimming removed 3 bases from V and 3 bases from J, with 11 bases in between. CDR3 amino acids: CASSLYAVKETQYF. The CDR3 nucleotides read TGTGCCAGCAGTTTGTATGCGGTTAAAGAGACCCAGTACTTC.

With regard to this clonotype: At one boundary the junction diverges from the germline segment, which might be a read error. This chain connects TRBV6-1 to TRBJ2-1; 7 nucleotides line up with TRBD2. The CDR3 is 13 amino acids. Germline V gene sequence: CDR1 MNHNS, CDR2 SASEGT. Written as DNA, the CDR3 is TGTGCCAGCAGGGAAGGCGGGAGAACCGAGCAGTTCTTC. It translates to CASREGGRTEQFF.

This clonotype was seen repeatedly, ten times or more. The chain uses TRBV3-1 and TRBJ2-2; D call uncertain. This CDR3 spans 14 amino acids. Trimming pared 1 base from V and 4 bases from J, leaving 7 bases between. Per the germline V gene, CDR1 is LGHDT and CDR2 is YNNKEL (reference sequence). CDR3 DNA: TGTGCCAGCAGCCAAGTCACTGGCACCGGGGAGCTGTTTTTT. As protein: CASSQVTGTGELFF.

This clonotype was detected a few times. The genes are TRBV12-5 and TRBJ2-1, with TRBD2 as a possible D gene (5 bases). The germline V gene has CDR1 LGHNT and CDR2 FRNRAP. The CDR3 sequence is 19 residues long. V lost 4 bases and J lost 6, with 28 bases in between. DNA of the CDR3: TGTGCTAGTGGTTCTACCCCCGCTTTGCGGGTTCCGATCTTCAATGAGCAGTTCTTC. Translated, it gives CASGSTPALRVPIFNEQFF.

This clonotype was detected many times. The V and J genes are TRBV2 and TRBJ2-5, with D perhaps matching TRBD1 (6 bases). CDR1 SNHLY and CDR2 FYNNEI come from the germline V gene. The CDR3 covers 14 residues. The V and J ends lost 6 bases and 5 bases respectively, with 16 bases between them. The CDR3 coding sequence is TGTGCCAGCAGGCAGGGGACGGAAAGGGAGACCCAGTACTTC. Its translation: CASRQGTERETQYF.

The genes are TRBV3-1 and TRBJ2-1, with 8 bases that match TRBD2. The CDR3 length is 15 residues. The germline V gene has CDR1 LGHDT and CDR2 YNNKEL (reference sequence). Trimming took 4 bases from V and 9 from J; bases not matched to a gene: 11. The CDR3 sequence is CASSRLGPAGGEQFF. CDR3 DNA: TGTGCCAGCAGCCGGTTGGGACCCGCGGGGGGTGAGCAGTTCTTC.

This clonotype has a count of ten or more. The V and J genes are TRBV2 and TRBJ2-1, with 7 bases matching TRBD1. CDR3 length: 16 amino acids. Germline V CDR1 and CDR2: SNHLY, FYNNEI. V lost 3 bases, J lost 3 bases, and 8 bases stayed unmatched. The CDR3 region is CASSDPGQVIYNEQFF. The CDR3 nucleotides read TGTGCCAGCAGTGACCCCGGACAGGTTATCTACAATGAGCAGTTCTTC.

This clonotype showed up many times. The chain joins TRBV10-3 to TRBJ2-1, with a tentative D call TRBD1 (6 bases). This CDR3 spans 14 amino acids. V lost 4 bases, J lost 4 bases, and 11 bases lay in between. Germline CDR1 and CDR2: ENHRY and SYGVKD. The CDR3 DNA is TGTGCCATCAGTGTGCAAGGGGGTTACAATGAGCAGTTCTTC. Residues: CAISVQGGYNEQFF.